These 19 T cell receptor beta chains share one sample of origin, sequenced in a study of CD8 T cells in ankylosing spondylitis. Study-wide results and caveats: Characteristic of ankylosing spondylitis blood, it appeared, was a TCR beta motif comprising about eight highly homologous variants.

These receptors lack a known antigen. TCRdb reanalysed the 5' RACE reads using MiXCR and keeps one entry per CDR3 protein. Of roughly 470,000 distinct CDR3 sequences listed, roughly 26% are singletons. Sequencing used blood, either unsorted or a sorted T cell fraction (not recorded which). The receptors stem from a male donor with ankylosing spondylitis.

This clonotype was seen a few times. One junction end does not reproduce the germline sequence, and a read error may be involved. This sequence joins TRBV5-1 and TRBJ1-2, with D possibly being TRBD1 (5 bases). The CDR3 is 14 amino acids. Germline CDR1 reads SGHRS; CDR2 reads YFSETQ. The CDR3 reads CASSLERGNYGYTF. CDR3 in DNA: TGTGCCAGCAGCTTAGAACGGGGGAACTATGGCTACACCTTC.

This clonotype has just a few counts. The chain recombines TRBV11-2 with TRBJ2-3; D gene unclear. The length of the CDR3 is 16 residues. Germline-derived CDR1 and CDR2 are SGHAT and FQNNGV. V was trimmed by 3 bases and J by 2 bases, leaving 15 bases between them. The CDR3 is CASSLIQMGITDTQYF. The DNA of the CDR3 is TGTGCCAGCAGCTTGATTCAGATGGGGATCACAGATACGCAGTATTTT.

The chain employs TRBV20-1 and TRBJ2-7; TRBD2 matches 12 bases. The CDR3 length is 17 residues. Trimming cost V 0 bases and J 3 bases; bases outside gene matches: 9. CDR1 DFQATT and CDR2 SNEGSKA come from the germline V gene (reference sequence). DNA of the CDR3: TGCAGTGCTAGAGAGGCTAGCGGGAGGGCCAGGGGCTACGAGCAGTACTTC. Its protein product is CSAREASGRARGYEQYF.

The chain is built from TRBV5-1 and TRBJ1-6, with 10 bases identical to TRBD1. Per the germline V gene, CDR1 is SGHRS and CDR2 is YFSETQ. The trim removed 5 bases at V and 7 bases at J, leaving 6 bases unmatched. The CDR3 is 15 amino acids. The CDR3 region is CASSPQGQGNSPLHF. As DNA, the CDR3 is TGCGCCAGCAGTCCCCAGGGACAGGGGAATTCACCCCTCCACTTT.

The V gene is TRBV5-1, the J gene TRBJ1-2; TRBD1 might be the D (5 bases). CDR3 length: 15 amino acids. The germline V gene has CDR1 SGHRS and CDR2 YFSETQ. Trimming cost V 0 bases and J 3 bases, with 12 bases left between them. Here the CDR3 reads CASSLVGPPYYGYTF. CDR3 DNA sequence: TGCGCCAGCAGCTTGGTGGGACCCCCCTACTATGGCTACACCTTC.

The chain has TRBV2 and TRBJ2-1; no firm D call. V was trimmed by 3 bases and J by 9 bases, leaving 15 bases between them. Germline loops: CDR1 SNHLY, CDR2 FYNNEI. This CDR3 comprises 14 residues. The CDR3 spells CASSEAISAGEQFF. CDR3 DNA: TGTGCCAGCAGTGAGGCTATTAGTGCTGGTGAGCAGTTCTTC. Together with reference TRBV2 and TRBJ2-1, the CDR3 gives the full variable domain: EPEVTQTPSHQVTQMGQEVILRCVPISNHLYFYWYRQILGQKVEFLVSFYNNEISEKSEIFDDQFSVERPDGSNFTLKIRSTKLEDSAMYFCASSEAISAGEQFFGPGTRLTVL.

This chain uses TRBV28 with TRBJ2-1; weak D call: TRBD2 (6 bases). The CDR3 is 16 amino acids. In germline, CDR1 is MDHEN, CDR2 SYDVKM. With 7 bases removed from V and 0 bases from J, the gap between germline ends came to 16 bases. The CDR3 loop reads CASTLGGPSSYNEQFF. The DNA of the CDR3 is TGTGCCAGCACCCTGGGGGGACCTTCCTCCTACAATGAGCAGTTCTTC.

This sequence joins TRBV5-1 and TRBJ1-5; D is possibly TRBD1 (6 bases). The CDR3 length is 14 residues. Trimming took off 4 bases at V and 4 bases at J, with 12 bases between the two ends. Germline V lookup: CDR1 SGHRS, CDR2 YFSETQ. This CDR3 reads CASSTKDRNQPQHF. CDR3 in DNA: TGCGCCAGCAGCACCAAAGACAGGAATCAGCCCCAGCATTTT.

The gene calls are TRBV24-1 and TRBJ2-1; a weak D match, TRBD2 (6 bases). V shed 1 base and J shed 5 bases, with 14 bases lying between them. The CDR3 totals 16 residues. The germline V gene encodes CDR1 KGHDR and CDR2 SFDVKD. The CDR3 loop reads CATSDLGSERDNEQFF. In DNA form, the CDR3 reads TGTGCCACCAGTGATTTAGGGTCGGAGCGGGACAATGAGCAGTTCTTC.

The chain is built from TRBV30 and TRBJ2-3, with a weak D call TRBD2 (6 bases). V was shortened by 3 bases and J by 3 bases, with 16 bases between the two germline ends. Per germline, CDR1 GTSNPN and CDR2 SVGIG (reference sequence). The CDR3 contains 15 residues. CDR3 region: CAWSSFSGRTDTQYF. CDR3 in DNA: TGTGCCTGGAGCAGCTTTAGCGGAAGAACAGATACGCAGTATTTT.

A few counts support this clonotype. This chain connects TRBV12-3 or TRBV12-4 to TRBJ1-4; possibly TRBD1 for D (5 bases). Deletions cut 6 bases from V and 7 bases from J, with 12 bases between. The CDR3 is 13 amino acids. CDR3 nucleotide sequence: TGTGCCAGCAGGTCCGGGGCGGGTGAAAAACTGTTTTTT. Translating gives CASRSGAGEKLFF.

In its sample, this clonotype was seen a few times. This chain uses TRBV24-1 with TRBJ2-7, with 10 positions matching TRBD2. The J segment lost 2 bases and the V segment lost 5 bases, leaving 11 bases of the junction unmatched. The CDR3 contains 17 residues. Germline V lookup: CDR1 KGHDR, CDR2 SFDVKD. The chain's CDR3 is CATSASGRAKAAYEQYV. CDR3 nucleotide sequence: TGTGCCACCAGTGCAAGCGGGAGGGCCAAGGCGGCCTACGAGCAGTACGTC.

This clonotype has at least ten counts. The chain carries TRBV5-1 and TRBJ2-7, with TRBD2 matching 14 bases. The J segment lost 7 bases and the V segment lost 4 bases, leaving 4 bases of the junction unmatched. Germline V gene lookup returns CDR1 SGHRS and CDR2 YFSETQ. The CDR3 spans 14 residues. DNA for the CDR3: TGCGCCAGCAGCCTCGGACTAGCGGGAGGTGAGCAGTACTTC. Protein sequence: CASSLGLAGGEQYF.

This clonotype occurred a few times. The chain carries TRBV11-2 and TRBJ2-1; D not resolved. The CDR3 loop spans 15 amino acids. Germline CDR1 is SGHAT and CDR2 is FQNNGV. Trimming took off 1 base at V and 5 bases at J, with 12 bases between the two ends. The CDR3 nucleotides read TGTGCCAGCAGCTTAGGTCCCTTGGCCCACAATGAGCAGTTCTTC. Residues: CASSLGPLAHNEQFF.

The chain links TRBV11-2 to TRBJ2-7; D is ambiguous. Per the germline V gene, CDR1 is SGHAT and CDR2 is FQNNGV. V lost 1 base and J 7 bases, leaving 11 bases between the germline ends. The CDR3 is made up of 13 amino acids. Here the CDR3 reads CASSLARLGEQYV. The CDR3 DNA sequence: TGTGCCAGCAGCTTAGCAAGGCTCGGGGAGCAGTACGTC.

The chain carries TRBV18 and TRBJ1-1; 7 positions match TRBD1. CDR3 size: 14 residues. J gave up 3 bases and V 3 bases, and 4 bases lay outside the gene matches. The V gene's germline CDR1 is KGHSH and CDR2 LQKENI. The CDR3 nucleotides are TGTGCCAGCTCACCGTCAACAGGGGACACTGAAGCTTTCTTT. Protein sequence: CASSPSTGDTEAFF.

DNA for the CDR3: TGCAGCGTTGAACCCCAACAGGGAACCAACTATGGCTACACCTTC. Its translation: CSVEPQQGTNYGYTF. The chain is built from TRBV29-1 and TRBJ1-2; D might be TRBD1 (6 bases). The CDR3 sequence is 15 residues long. V was pared by 2 bases and J by 2 bases, with 15 bases between. Germline CDR1 is SQVTM and CDR2 is ANQGSEA. The full variable domain, in which reference TRBV29-1 and TRBJ1-2 provide the parts outside the CDR3, is SAVISQKPSRDICQRGTSLTIQCQVDSQVTMMFWYRQQPGQSLTLIATANQGSEATYESGFVIDKFPISRPNLTFSTLTVSNMSPEDSSIYLCSVEPQQGTNYGYTFGSGTRLTVV.

This clonotype was observed a few times. Here the CDR3 reads CASSYSPVAGGSSYNEQFF. The CDR3 DNA sequence: TGTGCCAGCAGTTACTCCCCGGTAGCGGGAGGGTCATCCTACAATGAGCAGTTCTTC. The chain combines TRBV6-5 with TRBJ2-1, with TRBD2 matching over 11 bases. Trimming took 0 bases from V and 1 from J; bases not matched to a gene: 8. CDR1 and CDR2 (germline): MNHEY, SVGAGI. The CDR3 covers 19 residues.

This clonotype occurred many times. The V call is TRBV5-1, the J call TRBJ2-3, with a tentative D call TRBD1 (6 bases). Trimming cost V 4 bases and J 3 bases, with 12 bases left between them. Germline V gene data show CDR1 as SGHRS and CDR2 as YFSETQ. This CDR3 spans 14 amino acids. This CDR3 is CASSVGQQTDTQYF. The CDR3 DNA sequence: TGCGCCAGCAGCGTCGGACAGCAGACAGATACGCAGTATTTT.